Following are 2 T cell receptor beta chains from one sample sequenced in a study of blood T cell repertoires in COVID-19. Measured with immunoSEQ multiplex PCR; TCRdb has only the in-frame clones, and not every one. The table lists 200,000 or so clones, approximately 84% of them singletons. The source material was peripheral blood. Every receptor here comes from a human donor with acute or convalescent COVID-19. The donor label of this sample is uncertain.

The chain has TRBV19 and TRBJ2-7; 12 bases are shared with TRBD2. Trimming at V came to 4 bases and at J to 4 bases, leaving 5 bases not matched to a gene. The germline gives CDR1 LNHDA, CDR2 SQIVND (reference sequence). The CDR3 runs 15 residues. The CDR3 region is CASSTGLAGAYEQYF. The CDR3 nucleotides read TGTGCCAGTAGTACGGGACTAGCGGGTGCTTACGAGCAGTACTTC.

This sequence joins TRBV19 and TRBJ2-3; possible D gene TRBD2, 5 bases. The CDR3 totals 11 residues. V was trimmed by 7 bases and J by 6 bases, leaving 8 bases between them. Germline loops: CDR1 LNHDA, CDR2 SQIVND (reference sequence). CDR3 DNA sequence: TGTGCCAGTACCCGAGGGGATACGCAGTATTTT. It encodes CASTRGDTQYF.